The clone carrying this T cell receptor (beta chain) has at least ten counts. After removal of 2 bases from V and 7 bases from J, the junction contained 2 bases not matched to a gene. The CDR3 totals 14 residues. The germline CDR1 and CDR2 sequences are MNHNY and SVGAGI (reference sequence). These data belong to a study of molecular identifiers for immune sequencing clone quantification. TCRdb recomputed calls from the PCR reads with MiXCR, one row per CDR3 protein. The repertoire holds about 640,000 distinct CDR3 sequences, 15% to 20% seen once, with 0.75% to 0.95% in the top ten. Sequencing used naive CD8+ T cells from blood, with Jurkat cell RNA spiked in. Subset here: FACS-sorted CD8+CD4-CCR7+CD45RA+ naive T cells. The sequence came from a human donor in good health. Some libraries in this study had Jurkat cell RNA spiked in. V is TRBV6-6 and J is TRBJ1-5; 10 positions match TRBD1. CDR3 nucleotide sequence: TGTGCCAGCAGTTACAGGGACAGGGGACAGCCCCAGCATTTT. It encodes CASSYRDRGQPQHF.